A single sample gave rise to the 18 T cell receptor beta chains below, sequenced in a study of graft-versus-host responses after intestinal transplantation. The repertoire was sequenced with immunoSEQ multiplex PCR; TCRdb's copy has only in-frame clones and lacks some. The table includes around 97,000 clones, approximately 90% detected once. These receptors are not linked to any known antigen. The material was unstimulated CD8+ T cells sorted from spleen or lymph node cells, obtained before intestinal transplant. These receptors were obtained from a human donor who received an intestinal transplant.

The chain is built from TRBV11-3 and TRBJ2-5; D is unclear. Deletions cut 6 bases from V and 5 bases from J, with 22 bases between. Looked up from germline, CDR1 is SGHNT and CDR2 is YENEEA. This CDR3 has 16 amino acids. The CDR3 reads CASSQIYTTASETQYF. The CDR3 DNA reads TGTGCCAGCAGTCAAATATACACTACCGCCAGCGAGACCCAGTACTTC.

The V and J genes are TRBV6-5 and TRBJ2-7; D not resolved. The CDR3 contains 14 residues. Trimming took off 0 bases at V and 0 bases at J, with 6 bases between the two ends. Germline V gives CDR1 MNHEY, CDR2 SVGAGI. CDR3 nucleotides: TGTGCCAGCAGTTACTCGTCGGGCTCCTACGAGCAGTACTTC. Residues: CASSYSSGSYEQYF.

This clone appeared a few times. The chain has TRBV5-6 and TRBJ1-1; possibly TRBD1 for D (5 bases). V lost 4 bases to trimming and J lost 4 bases, with 14 bases between them. This CDR3 comprises 14 residues. Germline V gives CDR1 SGHDT, CDR2 YYEEEE. CDR3 sequence reads: CASSPDRFGTEAFF. CDR3 sequence (DNA): TGTGCCAGCAGCCCAGACAGATTCGGCACTGAAGCTTTCTTT.

This clone has only a few counts. The V and J genes are TRBV6-6 and TRBJ2-5; 8 bases are shared with TRBD1. The length of the CDR3 is 15 residues. CDR1 and CDR2 (germline): MNHNY, SVGAGI (reference sequence). V shed 6 bases, J shed 5 bases, and the junction held 11 bases outside the gene matches. CDR3 bases: TGTGCCAGCAGCCCGGGGGCAGGGGGCAAGGAGACCCAGTACTTC. Amino acid sequence: CASSPGAGGKETQYF.

This clone was observed a single time. For the CDR3, the DNA is TGTGCCAGCATCCCAGCCTCCCTGGACAGTAACTATGGCTACACCTTC. Amino acid sequence: CASIPASLDSNYGYTF. The chain recombines TRBV28 with TRBJ1-2; D possibly corresponds to TRBD1 (6 bases). This CDR3 comprises 16 residues. CDR1 MDHEN and CDR2 SYDVKM come from the germline V gene. V lost 7 bases to trimming and J lost 1 base, with 19 bases between them.

The chain combines TRBV5-4 with TRBJ2-1; 7 bases agree with TRBD2. Unmatched junction bases numbered 13, after V lost 4 bases and J lost 0 bases. CDR3 length equals 18 residues. Germline CDR1 is SGHNT and CDR2 is YYREEE (reference sequence). CDR3 nucleotide sequence: TGTGCCAGCAGCGGACACCATCTAGCGGTCCTCTCCTACAATGAGCAGTTCTTC. This encodes CASSGHHLAVLSYNEQFF.

In this sample, this clone turned up a few times. The genes are TRBV2 and TRBJ1-3; D gene uncertain. The CDR3 consists of 15 residues. V was trimmed by 6 bases and J by 3 bases, leaving 15 bases between them. CDR1 SNHLY and CDR2 FYNNEI come from the germline V gene. CDR3 in amino acids: CASSPRRGGGNTIYF. DNA for the CDR3: TGTGCCAGCAGCCCCAGACGGGGAGGTGGAAACACCATATATTTT.

This clone was seen only a few times. CDR3 in amino acids: CASSSPLADEQFF. The CDR3 nucleotides read TGTGCCAGCAGCTCGCCACTAGCGGATGAGCAGTTCTTC. The chain is built from TRBV13 and TRBJ2-1, with 8 bases lining up with TRBD2. The CDR3 extends over 13 amino acids. Germline loops: CDR1 PRHDT, CDR2 FYEKMQ (reference sequence). J gave up 8 bases and V 4 bases, and 4 bases lay outside the gene matches. Supplemented by reference TRBV13 and TRBJ2-1, the full variable domain reads AAGVIQSPRHLIKEKRETATLKCYPIPRHDTVYWYQQGPGQDPQFLISFYEKMQSDKGSIPDRFSAQQFSDYHSELNMSSLELGDSALYFCASSSPLADEQFFGPGTRLTVL.

The chain is built from TRBV27 and TRBJ2-6, with TRBD2 as a possible D gene (5 bases). Deletions cut 2 bases from V and 0 bases from J, with 14 bases between. Germline V gives CDR1 MNHEY, CDR2 SMNVEV (reference sequence). This CDR3 spans 18 amino acids. The CDR3 protein is CASSLRDPSYSGANVLTF. CDR3 bases: TGTGCCAGCAGTTTACGGGATCCCTCCTACTCTGGGGCCAACGTCCTGACTTTC.

The chain carries TRBV29-1 and TRBJ2-2, with TRBD2 as a possible D gene (5 bases). CDR1 and CDR2 from the germline V gene are SQVTM and ANQGSEA. The V and J ends lost 0 bases and 5 bases respectively, with 10 bases between them. This CDR3 has 14 amino acids. CDR3 residues: CSVEDLTKTGELFF. The CDR3 DNA follows: TGCAGCGTTGAAGATCTGACTAAAACCGGGGAGCTGTTTTTT.

This clone was detected once. The gene calls are TRBV4-1 and TRBJ2-3, with D possibly being TRBD1 (6 bases). Trimming cost V 5 bases and J 4 bases, with 16 bases left between them. Germline-derived CDR1 and CDR2 are MGHRA and YSYEKL. The CDR3 covers 15 residues. CDR3 protein: CASSSTGMLADTQYF. Here the CDR3 DNA reads TGCGCCAGCAGCTCTACAGGGATGCTAGCAGATACGCAGTATTTT.

CDR3 sequence: CASSESGGASTDTQYF. For the CDR3, the DNA is TGTGCCAGCAGCGAAAGCGGGGGGGCTAGCACAGATACGCAGTATTTT. The rearrangement uses TRBV9 and TRBJ2-3; TRBD2 aligns across 10 bases. Germline CDR1 reads SGDLS; CDR2 reads YYNGEE. Trimming cost V 3 bases and J 0 bases; bases outside gene matches: 4. CDR3 length equals 16 residues.

This chain links TRBV7-7 with TRBJ2-7; TRBD1 is a possible D gene (6 bases). V shed 6 bases and J shed 3 bases, with 12 bases lying between them. Germline loops: CDR1 SSHAT, CDR2 FNYEAQ (reference sequence). The length of the CDR3 is 13 residues. The CDR3 DNA reads TGTGCCAGCAGTTTCGGGACAAACTACGAGCAGTACTTC. It translates to CASSFGTNYEQYF.

The J gene is TRBJ2-5, the V gene TRBV9; D unclear. Trimming removed 2 bases at V and 1 base at J, with 12 bases between. Germline V gene sequence: CDR1 SGDLS, CDR2 YYNGEE. CDR3 size: 15 residues. CDR3 bases: TGTGCCAGCAGCGTGTACGGGCTGGCCCAAGAGACCCAGTACTTC. It yields the protein CASSVYGLAQETQYF. The whole variable domain, remainder taken from reference TRBV9 and TRBJ2-5, is DSGVTQTPKHLITATGQRVTLRCSPRSGDLSVYWYQQSLDQGLQFLIQYYNGEERAKGNILERFSAQQFPDLHSELNLSSLELGDSALYFCASSVYGLAQETQYFGPGTRLLVL.

This chain uses TRBV13 with TRBJ2-1; TRBD2 matches 8 bases. V lost 3 bases to trimming and J lost 4 bases; unmatched junction nucleotides: 5. This CDR3 is built from 15 residues. In germline, CDR1 is PRHDT, CDR2 FYEKMQ (reference sequence). DNA of the CDR3: TGTGCCAGCAGCTTTTATCGGGGGGGTTACAATGAGCAGTTCTTC. Its translation: CASSFYRGGYNEQFF.

V and J are TRBV4-1 and TRBJ1-4; D is unresolved. The V end lost 0 bases, the J end lost 4 bases, and 9 bases lay between the germline ends. Germline loops: CDR1 MGHRA, CDR2 YSYEKL. The length of the CDR3 is 15 residues. CDR3 region: CASSQDGDYNEKLFF. CDR3 sequence (DNA): TGCGCCAGCAGCCAAGACGGGGATTATAATGAAAAACTGTTTTTT.

The CDR3 is CSGGLAGYEQYF. The CDR3 region has the DNA TGCAGCGGTGGACTAGCGGGCTACGAGCAGTACTTC. The V gene is TRBV29-1, the J gene TRBJ2-7; 11 bases fit TRBD2. CDR1 and CDR2 (germline): SQVTM, ANQGSEA. This CDR3 has 12 amino acids. V dropped 7 bases and J dropped 3; count of bases not matched to a gene: 2.

The V gene is TRBV7-9, the J gene TRBJ1-1; 8 nucleotides line up with TRBD1. V was clipped by 5 bases and J by 6 bases; unmatched bases: 5. Per germline, CDR1 SEHNR and CDR2 FQNEAQ (reference sequence). CDR3 size: 13 residues. CDR3 in amino acids: CASSATGVSEAFF. The CDR3 nucleotides are TGTGCCAGCAGCGCGACAGGGGTATCTGAAGCTTTCTTT.